This T cell receptor beta chain was documented in a study of cytotoxic CD8 clonotypes in ibrutinib-treated CLL. Study context: In all, about eleven patients were relapsed/refractory, approximately 16 were treatment-naive and some 17 were IGHV unmutated. A mean of about 240,000 productive templates and over 75,000 productive rearrangements was obtained per sample. Results showed about 24 partial and 2 complete responses; following median around 73 months, around 15 remained remitted, roughly 12 advanced.

Trimming left V 0 bases short and J 0 bases short, with 6 bases between. The germline CDR1 and CDR2 sequences are MNHNY and SVGAGI (reference sequence). The CDR3 extends over 15 amino acids. A 1 in 200,000 to 1 in 1 million T cell depth was the sequencing target. Profiling relied on immunoSEQ multiplex PCR, and the TCRdb table lists in-frame clones only, not all of them. Here the sample spans more than 200,000 clones, more than 70% being singletons. The receptor was derived from a human donor with chronic lymphocytic leukemia. V and J are TRBV6-6 and TRBJ1-3; D remains ambiguous. Sequences were derived from PBMCs, sampled after 12 months of ibrutinib treatment. The CDR3: CASSYSQTSGNTIYF. In DNA, the CDR3 is TGTGCCAGCAGTTACTCACAGACCTCTGGAAACACCATATATTTT.